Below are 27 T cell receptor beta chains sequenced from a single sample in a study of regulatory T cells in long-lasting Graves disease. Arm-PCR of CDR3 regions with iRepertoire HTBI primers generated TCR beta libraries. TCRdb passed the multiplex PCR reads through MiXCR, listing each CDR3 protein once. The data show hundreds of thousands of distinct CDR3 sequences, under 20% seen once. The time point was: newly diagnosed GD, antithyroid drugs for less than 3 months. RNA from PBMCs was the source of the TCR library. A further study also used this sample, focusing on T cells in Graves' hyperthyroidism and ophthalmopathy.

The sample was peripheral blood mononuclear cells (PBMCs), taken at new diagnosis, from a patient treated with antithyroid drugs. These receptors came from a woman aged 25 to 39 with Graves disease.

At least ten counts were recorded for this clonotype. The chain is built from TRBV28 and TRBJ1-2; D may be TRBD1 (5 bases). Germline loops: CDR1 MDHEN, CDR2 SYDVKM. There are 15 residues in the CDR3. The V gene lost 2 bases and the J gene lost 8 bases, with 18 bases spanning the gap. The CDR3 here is CASSLSRMGPNGYTF. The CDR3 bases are TGTGCCAGCAGTTTAAGCAGGATGGGACCCAACGGCTACACCTTC.

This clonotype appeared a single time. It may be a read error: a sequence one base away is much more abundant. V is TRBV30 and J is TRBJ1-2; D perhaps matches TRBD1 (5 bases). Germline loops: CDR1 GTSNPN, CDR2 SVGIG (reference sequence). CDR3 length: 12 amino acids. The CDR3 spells CADGPRDGGYTF. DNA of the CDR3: TGTGCAGATGGCCCCAGGGATGGTGGCTACACCTTC.

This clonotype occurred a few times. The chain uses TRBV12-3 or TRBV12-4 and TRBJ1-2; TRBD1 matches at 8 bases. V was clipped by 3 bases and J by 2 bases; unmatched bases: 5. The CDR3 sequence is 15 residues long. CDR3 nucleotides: TGTGCCAGCAGTTTCGGACAGGGACTGAACTATGGCTACACCTTC. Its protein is CASSFGQGLNYGYTF.

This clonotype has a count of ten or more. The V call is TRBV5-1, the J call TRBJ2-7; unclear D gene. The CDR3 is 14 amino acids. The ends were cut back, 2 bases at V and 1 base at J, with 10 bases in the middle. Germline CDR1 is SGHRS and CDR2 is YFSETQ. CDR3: CASSFAGVSYEQYF. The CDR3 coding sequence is TGCGCCAGCAGCTTCGCCGGAGTTTCCTACGAGCAGTACTTC. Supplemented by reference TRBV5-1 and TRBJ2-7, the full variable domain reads KAGVTQTPRYLIKTRGQQVTLSCSPISGHRSVSWYQQTPGQGLQFLFEYFSETQRNKGNFPGRFSGRQFSNSRSEMNVSTLELGDSALYLCASSFAGVSYEQYFGPGTRLTVT.

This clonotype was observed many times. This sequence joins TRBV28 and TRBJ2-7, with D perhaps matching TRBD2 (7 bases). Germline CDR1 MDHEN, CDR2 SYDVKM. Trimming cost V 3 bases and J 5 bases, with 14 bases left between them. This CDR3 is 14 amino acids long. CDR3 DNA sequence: TGTGCCAGCAGTTTGGGGGGGCGCGTCCACGAGCAGTACTTC. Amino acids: CASSLGGRVHEQYF.

CDR3 bases: TGCAGTGCACGATCCCCCAGACAATCCAATGAAAAACTGTTTTTT. Its translation: CSARSPRQSNEKLFF. The chain uses TRBV20-1 and TRBJ1-4; D gene uncertain. The CDR3 is 15 residues long. The ends were cut back, 6 bases at V and 5 bases at J, with 19 bases in the middle. The germline CDR1 and CDR2 sequences are DFQATT and SNEGSKA (reference sequence).

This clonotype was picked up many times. CDR3 sequence (DNA): TGTGCCAGCAGAAAGTTACGGACTTCTAGCACAGATACGCAGTATTTT. Translated, it gives CASRKLRTSSTDTQYF. This chain links TRBV6-2 or TRBV6-3 with TRBJ2-3, with D tentatively TRBD2 (5 bases). The V and J ends lost 6 bases and 0 bases respectively, with 16 bases between them. The CDR3 spans 16 residues. In germline, CDR1 is MNHEY, CDR2 SVGEGT.

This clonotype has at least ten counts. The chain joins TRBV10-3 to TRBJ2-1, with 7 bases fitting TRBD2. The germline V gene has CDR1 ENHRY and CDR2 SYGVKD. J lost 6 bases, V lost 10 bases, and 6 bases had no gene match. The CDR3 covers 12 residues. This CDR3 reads CATGLVGNEQFF. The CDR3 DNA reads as TGTGCCACCGGACTAGTAGGCAATGAGCAGTTCTTC.

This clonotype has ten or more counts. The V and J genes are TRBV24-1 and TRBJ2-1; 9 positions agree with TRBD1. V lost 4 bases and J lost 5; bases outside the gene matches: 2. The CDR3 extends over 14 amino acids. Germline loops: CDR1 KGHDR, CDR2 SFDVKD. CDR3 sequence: CATSDRDRDNEQFF. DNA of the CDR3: TGTGCCACCAGTGACCGGGACAGGGACAATGAGCAGTTCTTC.

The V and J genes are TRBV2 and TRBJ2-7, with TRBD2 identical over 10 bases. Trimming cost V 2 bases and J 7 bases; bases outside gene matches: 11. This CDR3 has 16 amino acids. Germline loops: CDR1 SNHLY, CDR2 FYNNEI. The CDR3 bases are TGTGCCAGCAGTGAACGCGGCACTAGCGGGAACTTGGAGCAGTACTTC. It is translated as CASSERGTSGNLEQYF.

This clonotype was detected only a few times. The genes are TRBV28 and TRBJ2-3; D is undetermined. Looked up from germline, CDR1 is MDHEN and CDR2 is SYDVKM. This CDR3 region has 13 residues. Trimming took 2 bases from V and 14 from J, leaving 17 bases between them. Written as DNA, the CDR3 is TGTGCCAGCAGTTTACTTCTCCCGGGTCTAATGTATTTT. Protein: CASSLLLPGLMYF.

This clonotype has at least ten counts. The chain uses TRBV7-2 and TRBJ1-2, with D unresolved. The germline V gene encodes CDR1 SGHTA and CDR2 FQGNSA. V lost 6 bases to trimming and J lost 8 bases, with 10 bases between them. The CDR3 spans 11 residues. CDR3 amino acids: CASRGSAGYTF. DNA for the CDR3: TGTGCCAGCAGGGGTTCGGCGGGCTACACCTTC.

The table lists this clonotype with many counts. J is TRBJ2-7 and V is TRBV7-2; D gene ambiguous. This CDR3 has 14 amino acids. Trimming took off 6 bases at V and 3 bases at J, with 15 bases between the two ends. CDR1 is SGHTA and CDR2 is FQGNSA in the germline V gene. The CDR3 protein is CASSRTPYFYEQYF. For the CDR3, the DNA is TGTGCCAGCAGTCGGACGCCCTACTTCTACGAGCAGTACTTC.

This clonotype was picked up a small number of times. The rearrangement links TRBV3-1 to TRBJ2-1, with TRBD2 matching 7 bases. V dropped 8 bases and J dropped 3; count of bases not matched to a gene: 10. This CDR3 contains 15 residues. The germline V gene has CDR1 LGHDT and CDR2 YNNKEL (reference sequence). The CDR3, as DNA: TGTGCCAGCCAGCGGGTGGGAGGGAGCTACAATGAGCAGTTCTTC. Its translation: CASQRVGGSYNEQFF.

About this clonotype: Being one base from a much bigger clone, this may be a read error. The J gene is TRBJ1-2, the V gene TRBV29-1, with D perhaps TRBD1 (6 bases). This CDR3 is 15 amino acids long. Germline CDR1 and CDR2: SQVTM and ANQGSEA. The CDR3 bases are TGCAGCGTTGAAAACCGGGACACCAGGAACTATGGCCACACCTTC. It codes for CSVENRDTRNYGHTF.

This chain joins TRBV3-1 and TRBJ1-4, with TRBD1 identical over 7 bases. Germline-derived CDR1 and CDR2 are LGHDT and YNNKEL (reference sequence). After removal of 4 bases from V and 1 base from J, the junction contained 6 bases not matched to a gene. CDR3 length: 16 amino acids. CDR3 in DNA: TGTGCCAGCAGCCCACAGGGGAGGGGAACTAATGAAAAACTGTTTTTT. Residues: CASSPQGRGTNEKLFF. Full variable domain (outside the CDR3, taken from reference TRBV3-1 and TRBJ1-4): DTAVSQTPKYLVTQMGNDKSIKCEQNLGHDTMYWYKQDSKKFLKIMFSYNNKELIINETVPNRFSPKSPDKAHLNLHINSLELGDSAVYFCASSPQGRGTNEKLFFGSGTQLSVL.

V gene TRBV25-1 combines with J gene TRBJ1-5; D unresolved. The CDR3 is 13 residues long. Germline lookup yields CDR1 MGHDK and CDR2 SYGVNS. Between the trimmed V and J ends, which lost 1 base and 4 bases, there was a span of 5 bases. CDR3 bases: TGTGCCAGCAGTGAATCCAGAAATCAGCCCCAGCATTTT. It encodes CASSESRNQPQHF.

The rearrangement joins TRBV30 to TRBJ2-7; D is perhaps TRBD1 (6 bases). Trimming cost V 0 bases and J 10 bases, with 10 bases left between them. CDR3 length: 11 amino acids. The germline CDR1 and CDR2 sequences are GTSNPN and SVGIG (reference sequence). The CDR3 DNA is TGTGCCTGGAGTGTACAGGGATTTCAGTACTTC. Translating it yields CAWSVQGFQYF.

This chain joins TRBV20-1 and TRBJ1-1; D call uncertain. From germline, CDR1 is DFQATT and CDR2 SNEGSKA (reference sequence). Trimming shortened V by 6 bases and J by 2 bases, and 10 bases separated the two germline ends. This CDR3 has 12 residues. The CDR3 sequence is CSAARGNTEAFF. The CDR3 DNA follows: TGCAGTGCCGCCCGGGGAAACACTGAAGCTTTCTTT.

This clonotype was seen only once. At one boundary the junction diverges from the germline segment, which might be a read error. CDR3 nucleotides: TGTGCCAGCAGTGAGGAGGGCGTCAATCAGCCCCATCATTTT. Protein: CASSEEGVNQPHHF. The rearrangement joins TRBV2 to TRBJ1-5; D unresolved. CDR1 is SNHLY, CDR2 FYNNEI, per germline. This CDR3 has 14 amino acids.

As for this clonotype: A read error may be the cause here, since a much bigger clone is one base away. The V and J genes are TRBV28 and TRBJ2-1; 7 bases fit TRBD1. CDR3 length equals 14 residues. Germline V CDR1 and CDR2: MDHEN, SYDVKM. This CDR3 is CAGSARTGYNEQFF. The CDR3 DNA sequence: TGTGCCGGCAGCGCAAGGACAGGCTACAATGAGCAGTTCTTC.

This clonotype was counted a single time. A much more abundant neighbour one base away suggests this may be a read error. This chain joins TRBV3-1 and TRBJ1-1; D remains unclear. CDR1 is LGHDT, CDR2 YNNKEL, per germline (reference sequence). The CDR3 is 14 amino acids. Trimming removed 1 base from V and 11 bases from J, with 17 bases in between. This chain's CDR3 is CASSQAGLKVEAFF. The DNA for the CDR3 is TGTGCCAGCAGCCAAGCTGGTTTAAAAGTTGAGGCTTTCTTT.

The DNA for the CDR3 is TGTGCCAGCAGCCTTTTTCTAGCGGGAGCTAGCAATGAGCAGTTCTTC. This encodes CASSLFLAGASNEQFF. The chain joins TRBV7-2 to TRBJ2-1, with 10 bases aligning to TRBD2. The CDR3 is made up of 16 amino acids. V was clipped by 5 bases and J by 6 bases; unmatched bases: 10. The germline CDR1 and CDR2 sequences are SGHTA and FQGNSA. Together with reference TRBV7-2 and TRBJ2-1, the CDR3 gives the full variable domain: GAGVSQSPSNKVTEKGKDVELRCDPISGHTALYWYRQSLGQGLEFLIYFQGNSAPDKSGLPSDRFSAERTGGSVSTLTIQRTQQEDSAVYLCASSLFLAGASNEQFFGPGTRLTVL.

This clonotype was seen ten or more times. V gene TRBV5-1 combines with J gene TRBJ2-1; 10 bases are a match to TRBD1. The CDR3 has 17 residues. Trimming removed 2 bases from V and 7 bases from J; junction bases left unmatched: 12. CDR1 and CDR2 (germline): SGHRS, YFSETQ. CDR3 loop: CASSFGDRGLTRNEQFF. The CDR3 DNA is TGCGCCAGCAGCTTCGGGGACAGGGGATTGACAAGGAATGAGCAGTTCTTC.

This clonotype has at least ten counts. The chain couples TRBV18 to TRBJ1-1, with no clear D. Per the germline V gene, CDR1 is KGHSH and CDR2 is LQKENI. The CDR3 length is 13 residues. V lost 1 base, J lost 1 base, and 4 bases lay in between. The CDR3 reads CASSPQPNTEAFF. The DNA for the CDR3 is TGTGCCAGCTCACCACAGCCGAACACTGAAGCTTTCTTT. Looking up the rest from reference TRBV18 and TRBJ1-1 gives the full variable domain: NAGVMQNPRHLVRRRGQEARLRCSPMKGHSHVYWYRQLPEEGLKFMVYLQKENIIDESGMPKERFSAEFPKEGPSILRIQQVVRGDSAAYFCASSPQPNTEAFFGQGTRLTVV.

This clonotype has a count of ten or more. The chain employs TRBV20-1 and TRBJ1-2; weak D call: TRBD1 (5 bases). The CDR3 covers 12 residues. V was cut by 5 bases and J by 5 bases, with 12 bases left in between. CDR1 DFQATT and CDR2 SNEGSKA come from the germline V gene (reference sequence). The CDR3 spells CSAWGTVYGYTF. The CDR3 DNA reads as TGCAGTGCTTGGGGGACGGTTTATGGCTACACCTTC.

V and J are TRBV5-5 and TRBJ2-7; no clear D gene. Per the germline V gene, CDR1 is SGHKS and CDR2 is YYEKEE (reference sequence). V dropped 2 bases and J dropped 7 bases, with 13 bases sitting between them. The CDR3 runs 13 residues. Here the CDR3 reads CASSLESVREQYF. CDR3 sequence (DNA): TGTGCCAGCAGCTTAGAATCCGTCCGGGAGCAGTACTTC.